These T cell receptor beta chains were read from a single sample in a study of blood T cell repertoires in COVID-19. The data were produced by immunoSEQ multiplex PCR, yet TCRdb's version contains in-frame clones alone and is incomplete. The table has fewer than 250,000 clones, roughly 85% seen once. Sequencing input: PBMCs or T cells enriched from blood (not recorded which). These receptors were taken from a woman aged 45-60 years with acute COVID-19. Each CDR3 is given with its conserved first and last residue. Fields, in order: V gene, J gene, D gene, clone size, CDR3 DNA, CDR3 protein. The D gene is left open where the match is weak. Only some rows state a clone size, as once, few, many or a class for expanded clones.

V: TRBV3-1/TRBV3-2; J: TRBJ1-6; D: -; size: -; DNA: TGTGCCAGCTGTGGCGGGTATAATTCACCCCTCCACTTT; CDR3: CASCGGYNSPLHF
V: TRBV10-3; J: TRBJ1-2; D: TRBD1; size: -; DNA: TGTGCCATCAGTGAAAGTTTAGGACAGGGGGCAGGTGGCTACACCTTC; CDR3: CAISESLGQGAGGYTF
V: TRBV9; J: TRBJ2-5; D: TRBD1; size: -; DNA: TGTGCCAGCAGCCCAAGCGCAGGGGGCCACCAAGAGACCCAGTACTTC; CDR3: CASSPSAGGHQETQYF
V: TRBV19; J: TRBJ2-2; D: -; size: -; DNA: TGTGCCAGTAGTGAAAGGAGCGGCCGGGAGCTGTTTTTT; CDR3: CASSERSGRELFF
V: TRBV29-1; J: TRBJ2-1; D: -; size: -; DNA: TGCAGCGTTGAAGTCAGCGCTGAGGCTGAGCAGTTCTTC; CDR3: CSVEVSAEAEQFF
V: TRBV7-9; J: TRBJ1-2; D: -; size: -; DNA: TGTGCCAGCAGCTTTGCAGGTTATGGCTACACCTTC; CDR3: CASSFAGYGYTF
V: TRBV29-1; J: TRBJ2-7; D: TRBD1; size: once; DNA: TGCAGCTTCCGGGACAGAAGAAACTACGAGCAGTACTTC; CDR3: CSFRDRRNYEQYF
V: TRBV29-1; J: TRBJ2-7; D: TRBD1; size: -; DNA: TGCAGCGCCCCACCCCCCCCCGGGACAGGGACTGAGGACGAGCAGTACTTC; CDR3: CSAPPPPGTGTEDEQYF
V: TRBV10-2; J: TRBJ1-1; D: TRBD1; size: -; DNA: TGCGCCACCACTTCGGACAGGGAAGCTTTCTTT; CDR3: CATTSDREAFF
V: TRBV5-8; J: TRBJ1-5; D: TRBD1; size: -; DNA: TGTGCCAGCAGCTTAAAGACAGGGGTCCATAGCAATCAGCCCCAGCATTTT; CDR3: CASSLKTGVHSNQPQHF
V: TRBV10-3; J: TRBJ2-1; D: -; size: once; DNA: TGTGCCACAATGGCCGCCTGGGGGGACAATGAGCAGTTCTTC; CDR3: CATMAAWGDNEQFF
V: TRBV27; J: TRBJ2-3; D: -; size: -; DNA: TGTGCCAGCAGTTTTAGGAGCCCCACAGATACGCAGTATTTT; CDR3: CASSFRSPTDTQYF
V: TRBV13; J: TRBJ1-3; D: -; size: -; DNA: TGTGCCAGCAGCCAAGGCGGGGGATCAGAAGACACCATATATTTT; CDR3: CASSQGGGSEDTIYF
V: TRBV3-1/TRBV3-2; J: TRBJ1-2; D: -; size: -; DNA: TGTGCCAGCAGCCTTAAGGGGGTTTACTTATATGGCTACACCTTC; CDR3: CASSLKGVYLYGYTF
V: TRBV21-1; J: TRBJ1-3; D: -; size: -; DNA: TGTGCCAGCAGCCTAAGGACAGGGGGAAACTCTGGAAACACCATATATTTT; CDR3: CASSLRTGGNSGNTIYF
V: TRBV18; J: TRBJ1-5; D: -; size: once; DNA: TGTGCCAGCTCACCGTTAGGGGGATGGCAGCCCCAGCATTTT; CDR3: CASSPLGGWQPQHF
V: TRBV7-3; J: TRBJ1-1; D: TRBD1; size: -; DNA: TGTGCCAGCAGCAAAGCGACAGGGCACACTGAAGCTTTCTTT; CDR3: CASSKATGHTEAFF
V: TRBV9; J: TRBJ1-2; D: -; size: -; DNA: TGTGCCAGCAGCGTAGGGAGCAGGGGTGGTTATGGCTACACCTTC; CDR3: CASSVGSRGGYGYTF
V: TRBV6-2/TRBV6-3; J: TRBJ2-5; D: TRBD1; size: -; DNA: TGTGCCAGCAGTGGAACAGGGGTGAGAGAGACCCAGTACTTC; CDR3: CASSGTGVRETQYF
V: TRBV21-1; J: TRBJ2-3; D: -; size: -; DNA: TGTGCCAGCAGCAAATGTCACAGAGAACTCACAGATACGCAGTATTTT; CDR3: CASSKCHRELTDTQYF
V: TRBV19; J: TRBJ1-2; D: TRBD1; size: -; DNA: TGTGCCAGTAGTTCGACAGGGGGCTGGGACTATGGCTACACCTTC; CDR3: CASSSTGGWDYGYTF
V: TRBV9; J: TRBJ2-2; D: TRBD2; size: -; DNA: TGTGCCAGCAGCGCCTCACTAGCGGGGGGACTTTACACCGGGGAGCTGTTTTTT; CDR3: CASSASLAGGLYTGELFF